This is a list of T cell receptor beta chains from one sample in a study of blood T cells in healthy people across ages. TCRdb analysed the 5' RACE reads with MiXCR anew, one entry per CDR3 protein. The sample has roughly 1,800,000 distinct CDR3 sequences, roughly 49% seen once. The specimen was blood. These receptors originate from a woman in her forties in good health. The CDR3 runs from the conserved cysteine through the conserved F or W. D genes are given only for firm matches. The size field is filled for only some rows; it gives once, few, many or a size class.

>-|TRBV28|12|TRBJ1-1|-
TGTGCCAGCGGGGGCGTTGGCACTGAAGCTTTCTTT
CASGGVGTEAFF
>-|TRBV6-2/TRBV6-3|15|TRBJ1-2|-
TGTGCCAGCAGTTACTCGATTGTAGCCGGCTATGGCTACACCTTC
CASSYSIVAGYGYTF
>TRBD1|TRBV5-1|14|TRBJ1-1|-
TGCGCCAGCAGCTTGGGGACAGGGCCCACTGAAGCTTTCTTT
CASSLGTGPTEAFF
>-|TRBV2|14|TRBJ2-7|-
TGTGCCAGCAGTGAAGAGGCCAGCTCCTACGAGCAGTACTTC
CASSEEASSYEQYF
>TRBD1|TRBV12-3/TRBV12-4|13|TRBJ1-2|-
TGTGCCAGCAGTGCGTACAGGGGCAGAAGCTACACCTTC
CASSAYRGRSYTF
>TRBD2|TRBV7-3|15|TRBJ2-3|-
TGTGCCAGCCGCCACGCGGGGGGGTCCACAGATACGCAGTATTTT
CASRHAGGSTDTQYF
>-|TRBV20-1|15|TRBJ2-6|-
TGCAGTGCTAGCGATAGCCACTCTGGGGCCAACGTCCTGACTTTC
CSASDSHSGANVLTF
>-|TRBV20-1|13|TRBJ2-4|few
TGCAGTGCCCGAGGTCCAGCCAAAAACATTCAGTACTTC
CSARGPAKNIQYF
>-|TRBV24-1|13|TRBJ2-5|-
TGTGCCACCAGTGATCCCCAGGGTCGTACCCAGTACTTC
CATSDPQGRTQYF
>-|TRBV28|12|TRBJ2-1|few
TGTGCCAGCAGTCCCGGAAGGGAGACCCAGTTCTTC
CASSPGRETQFF
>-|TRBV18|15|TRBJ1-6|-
TGTGCCAGCTCACCGAACGCGAGCGGTACCTCACCCCTCCACTTT
CASSPNASGTSPLHF
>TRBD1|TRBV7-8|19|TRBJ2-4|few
TGTGCCAGCAGCAACCGGGACAGGGGGCCCCGTCGGTACTCAAACATTCAGTACTTC
CASSNRDRGPRRYSNIQYF
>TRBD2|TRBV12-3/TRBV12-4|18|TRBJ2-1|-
TGTGCCAGCAGTCCCTATTGGACTAGCGGGGGCCTTGACAATGAGCAGTTCTTC
CASSPYWTSGGLDNEQFF
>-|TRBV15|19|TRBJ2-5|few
TGTGCCACCAGCAGAGCCCTCCCTGCGGGTAGACGTAATATTGAGACCCAGTACTTC
CATSRALPAGRRNIETQYF
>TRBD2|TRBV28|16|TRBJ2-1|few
TGTGCCAGCACGAACACAAGACTAGCGGGGGTTCCTGAGCAGTTCTTC
CASTNTRLAGVPEQFF
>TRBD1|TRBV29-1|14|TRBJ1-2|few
TGCAGCGTGGGAGGGACAGGGCCTAGCTATGGCTACACCTTC
CSVGGTGPSYGYTF
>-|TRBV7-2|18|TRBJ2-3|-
TGTGCCAGCAGCTTGGGGACAAAAATCATAATTAGCACAGATACGCAGTATTTT
CASSLGTKIIISTDTQYF
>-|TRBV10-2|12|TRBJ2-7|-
TGCGCCAGCGCGTCCCTCGGGTCCGAGCAGTACTTC
CASASLGSEQYF